This TCR beta chain was sequenced for a study of shared clonotypes between healthy human individuals. Study overall: Used for every donor were three CD4 naive, three CD4 memory, two CD8 naive and one CD8 memory plate.

Study-level results: Some clonotypes were shared by all four sorted-subset donors, while others were not shared. The non-shared ones had lower generation probabilities than the shared ones. Blood was the only sampled material, and tissue repertoires likely differ.

As concerns this clone: The antigen remains unidentified.

Method: immunoSEQ multiplex PCR; TCRdb's copy keeps in-frame clones and lacks some. The repertoire holds about 640,000 clones, with about two thirds as singletons. The CDR3 consists of 13 residues. Germline V gene lookup returns CDR1 MNHNY and CDR2 SVGAGI (reference sequence). V was pared by 6 bases and J by 6 bases, with 3 bases of the junction left unmatched. The TCR was taken from a woman aged 25 to 39 in good health. The specimen was memory CD4+ T cells sorted from blood. Subset reported: CD45RA-negative fraction. V and J are TRBV6-6 and TRBJ1-5; TRBD1 agrees at 9 bases. DNA of the CDR3: TGTGCCAGCAGACGACAGGGGGGTCAGCCCCAGCATTTT. Amino acid sequence: CASRRQGGQPQHF.